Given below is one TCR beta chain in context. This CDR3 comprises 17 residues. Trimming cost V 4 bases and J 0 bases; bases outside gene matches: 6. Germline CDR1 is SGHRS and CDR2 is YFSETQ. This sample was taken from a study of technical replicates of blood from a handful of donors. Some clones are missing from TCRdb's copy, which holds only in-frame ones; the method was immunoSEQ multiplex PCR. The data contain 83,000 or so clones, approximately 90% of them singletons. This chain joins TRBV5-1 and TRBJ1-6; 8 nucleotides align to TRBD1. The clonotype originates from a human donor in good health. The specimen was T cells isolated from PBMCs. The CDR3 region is CASSTGQGGSYNSPLHF. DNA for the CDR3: TGCGCCAGCAGCACTGGACAGGGCGGCTCCTATAATTCACCCCTCCACTTT.